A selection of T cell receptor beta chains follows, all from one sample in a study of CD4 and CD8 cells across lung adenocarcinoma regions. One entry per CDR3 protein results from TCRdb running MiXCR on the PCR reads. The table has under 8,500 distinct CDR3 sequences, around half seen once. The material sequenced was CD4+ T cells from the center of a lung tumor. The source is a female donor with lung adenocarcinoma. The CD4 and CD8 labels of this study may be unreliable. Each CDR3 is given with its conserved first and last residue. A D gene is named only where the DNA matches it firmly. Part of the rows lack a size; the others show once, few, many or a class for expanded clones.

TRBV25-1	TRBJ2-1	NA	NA	TGTGCCAGCAGTGAATCCCGCCCCGGTAGGAGTCACGACAATGAGCAGTTCTTC	CASSESRPGRSHDNEQFF
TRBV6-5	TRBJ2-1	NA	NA	TGTGCCAGCAGTTACTCGAATATCGGTTGGGAAGAGACCCAGTTCTTC	CASSYSNIGWEETQFF
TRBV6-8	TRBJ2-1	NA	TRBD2	TGTGCCAGCGGGGAGTCTAGCGGGTCCTACAATGAGCAGTTCTTC	CASGESSGSYNEQFF
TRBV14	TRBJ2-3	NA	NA	TGTGCCAGCGGCCAAGCTGGCCGTGACACAGATACGCAGTATTTT	CASGQAGRDTDTQYF
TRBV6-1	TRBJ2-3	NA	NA	TGTGCCAGGGGGGAGGGGGGCAGGGACCAAGAGACCCAGTATTTT	CARGEGGRDQETQYF
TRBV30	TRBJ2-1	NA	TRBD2	TGTGCCTGGAGTGTTTCTAACCGCTTCCTAGCGGGAGATATCGATGAGCAGTTCTTC	CAWSVSNRFLAGDIDEQFF
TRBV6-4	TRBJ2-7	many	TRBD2	TGTGCCAGGAAACTAGCGGGAGGGTGGCACGAGCAGTACTTC	CARKLAGGWHEQYF
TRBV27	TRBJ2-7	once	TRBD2	TGTGCCAGCAGAAGACTAGCGGGGTTGAGCGAGCAGTACTTC	CASRRLAGLSEQYF
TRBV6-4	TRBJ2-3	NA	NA	TGTGCCAGCAGTGAGGGGGGCGGTGAAACAGATACGCAGTACTTT	CASSEGGGETDTQYF
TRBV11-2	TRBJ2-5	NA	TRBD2	TGTGCCAGCAGCCCAACTAGCGGGGGGGCAGAGACCCAGACTTTC	CASSPTSGGAETQTF
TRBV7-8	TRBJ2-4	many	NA	TGTGCCAGCAGCTTAGTGGAGTCTAGCGTAGCCAAAAACATTCAGTACTTC	CASSLVESSVAKNIQYF
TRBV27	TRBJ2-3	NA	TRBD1	TGTGCCAGCAGCGACAGGGCAGATACGCAGTATTTT	CASSDRADTQYF
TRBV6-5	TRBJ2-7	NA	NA	TGTGCCAGCAGTTACTCTTATTTGGACGAGCAGTACTTC	CASSYSYLDEQYF
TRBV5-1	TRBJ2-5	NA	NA	TGCGCCAGCAGTGGTCCGACAGAGACCCAGTACTTC	CASSGPTETQYF
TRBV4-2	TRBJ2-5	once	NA	TGTGCCAGCAGCCAAGCCGGACAGATCCAAGAGACCCAGTACTTC	CASSQAGQIQETQYF
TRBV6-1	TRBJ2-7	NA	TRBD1	TGTGCCAGCGTCGCCTCGGGACAGGGAAGGAGATGGGTCGACTACGAGCAGTACTTC	CASVASGQGRRWVDYEQYF
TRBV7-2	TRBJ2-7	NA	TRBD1	TGTGCCAGCAGCCGGGACAGGAATTCCTACGAGCAGTACTTC	CASSRDRNSYEQYF
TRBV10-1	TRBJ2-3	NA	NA	TGCGCCACCGGGGGAGGAGATCAAGATACCCAGTATTTT	CATGGGDQDTQYF
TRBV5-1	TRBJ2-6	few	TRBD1	TGCGCCAGCAGCCCACAGGGGGGAGCTGGGGCCAACGTCCTGACTTTC	CASSPQGGAGANVLTF
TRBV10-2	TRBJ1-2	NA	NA	TGCGCCAGCAGTGAGTCGGCCTGGGGACTCCGGGACAACAACTATGGCTACACCTTC	CASSESAWGLRDNNYGYTF
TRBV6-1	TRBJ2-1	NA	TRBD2	TGTGCCAGCAGCGCCGGGACTAGGTCCAACAATACGCAGTTCTTC	CASSAGTRSNNTQFF
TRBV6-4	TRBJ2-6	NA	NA	TGTGCCAGCAGTGTTAATGGTGGGGCCAACGTCCTGACTTTC	CASSVNGGANVLTF
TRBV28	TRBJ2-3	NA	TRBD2	TGTGCCAGCAAAGACCGGGACTATCCAGATACGCAGTATTTT	CASKDRDYPDTQYF
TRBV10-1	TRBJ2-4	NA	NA	TGCGCCACGGGGCTAGAAGCCACAGATATTCAGTATTTC	CATGLEATDIQYF
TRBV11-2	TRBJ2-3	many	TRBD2	TGTGCCAGCAGCTTAGATGGTCTAGCGGGAGGGCCAGGCTGGGATACGCAGTATTTT	CASSLDGLAGGPGWDTQYF
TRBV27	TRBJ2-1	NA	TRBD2	TGTGCCAGCAGTAAGTCTAGCGGGGTAAGGTACTACAATGAGCAGTTCTTC	CASSKSSGVRYYNEQFF
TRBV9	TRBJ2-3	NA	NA	TGTGCCAGCAGCGTAAGAGATACGCAGTATTTT	CASSVRDTQYF
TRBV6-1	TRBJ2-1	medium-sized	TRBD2	TGTGCCAGCAGGGACGGGACTAGCGGGAATAATGAGCAGTTCTTC	CASRDGTSGNNEQFF
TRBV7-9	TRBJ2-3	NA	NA	TGTGCCAGCAGCTCCTTCGAGTGGCTCTGGGACAAAGACACGCAGTACTTT	CASSSFEWLWDKDTQYF
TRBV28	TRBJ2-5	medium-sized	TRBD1	TGTGCCAGCAGTCGAAGACAGGGCCAAGAGACCCAGTACTTC	CASSRRQGQETQYF
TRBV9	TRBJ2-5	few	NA	TGTGCCAGCAGCTCCCAGGGGGGCGGCAGCCAAGAGACCCAGTACTTC	CASSSQGGGSQETQYF
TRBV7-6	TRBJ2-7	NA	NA	TGTGCCAGCAGCTCGGCCGGGTCCTACGAGCAGTACTTC	CASSSAGSYEQYF
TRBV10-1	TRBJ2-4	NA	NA	TGCGCCTCGGGGCTGGGAGCCACAAACACTCAGTACTTC	CASGLGATNTQYF
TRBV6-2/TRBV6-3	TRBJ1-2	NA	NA	TGTGCCAGCAGTTACCCTACGGGGGCCTATGGCTACACCTTC	CASSYPTGAYGYTF
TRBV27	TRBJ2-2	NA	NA	TGTGCCGTCGTAGCGGTGAACACCGGGGAGCTGTTTTTT	CAVVAVNTGELFF
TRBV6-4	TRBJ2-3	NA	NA	TGTGCCAGCAGTGACGGTCAAAACACAGATACGCAGTATTTT	CASSDGQNTDTQYF
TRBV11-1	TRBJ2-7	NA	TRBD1	TGTGCCAGCAGCTCCTGGGACAGATCCTACGAGCAGTACTTC	CASSSWDRSYEQYF
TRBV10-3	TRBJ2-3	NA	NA	TGTGCCGTGAGCACCGATACGCAGTTTTTT	CAVSTDTQFF
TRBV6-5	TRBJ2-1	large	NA	TGTGCCAGCAGCTCCTCCCCCGAGTACAATGAGCAGTTCTTC	CASSSSPEYNEQFF
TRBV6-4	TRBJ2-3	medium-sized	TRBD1	TGTGCCAGCAGTGTAGGGGACAGGGACACAGATACGCAGTATTTT	CASSVGDRDTDTQYF
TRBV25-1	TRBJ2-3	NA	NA	TGTGCCAGCGGTCTCGAGGGGGGTGCCCAAGAGACGCAGTATTTT	CASGLEGGAQETQYF